This TCR beta chain was captured by sequencing in a study of T cell responses to AZD1222 COVID-19 vaccine. Germline CDR1 MNHEY, CDR2 SMNVEV (reference sequence). The CDR3 extends over 15 amino acids. J was trimmed by 8 bases and V by 6 bases; bases with no gene match: 11. Doses given second, at about 4 or about 12 weeks, were pooled. Libraries were prepared by immunoSEQ multiplex PCR; TCRdb keeps only in-frame clonotypes and omits some of them. The sample has 40,000 to 60,000 clones; approximately 83% are singletons. Source: peripheral blood, taken 28 days after the second AZD1222 dose. The chain is built from TRBV27 and TRBJ2-1, with 9 bases lining up with TRBD2. The sequence came from an adult who received the AZD1222 COVID-19 vaccine. CDR3 sequence reads: CASRVAGVFVDEQFF. Written as DNA, the CDR3 is TGTGCCAGCAGGGTAGCGGGAGTGTTTGTAGATGAGCAGTTCTTC.